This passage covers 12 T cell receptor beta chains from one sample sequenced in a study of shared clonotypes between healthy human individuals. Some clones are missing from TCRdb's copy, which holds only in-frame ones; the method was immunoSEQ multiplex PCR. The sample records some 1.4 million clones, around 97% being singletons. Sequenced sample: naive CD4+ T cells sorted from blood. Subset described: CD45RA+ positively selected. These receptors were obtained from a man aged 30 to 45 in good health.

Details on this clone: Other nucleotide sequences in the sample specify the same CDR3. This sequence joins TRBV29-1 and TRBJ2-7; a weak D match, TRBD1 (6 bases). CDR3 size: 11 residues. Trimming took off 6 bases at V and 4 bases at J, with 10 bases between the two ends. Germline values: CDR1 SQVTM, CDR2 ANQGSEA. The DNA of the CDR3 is TGCAGCGTGAAACAGGGTTACGAGCAGTACTTC. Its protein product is CSVKQGYEQYF.

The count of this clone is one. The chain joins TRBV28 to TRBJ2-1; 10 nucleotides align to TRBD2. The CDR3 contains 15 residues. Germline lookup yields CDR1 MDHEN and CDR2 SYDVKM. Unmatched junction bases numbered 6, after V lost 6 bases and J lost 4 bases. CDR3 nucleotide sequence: TGTGCCAGCAGGACCGGGACTAGCGAGTACAATGAGCAGTTCTTC. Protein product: CASRTGTSEYNEQFF. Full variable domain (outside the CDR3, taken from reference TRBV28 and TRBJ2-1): DVKVTQSSRYLVKRTGEKVFLECVQDMDHENMFWYRQDPGLGLRLIYFSYDVKMKEKGDIPEGYSVSREKKERFSLILESASTNQTSMYLCASRTGTSEYNEQFFGPGTRLTVL.

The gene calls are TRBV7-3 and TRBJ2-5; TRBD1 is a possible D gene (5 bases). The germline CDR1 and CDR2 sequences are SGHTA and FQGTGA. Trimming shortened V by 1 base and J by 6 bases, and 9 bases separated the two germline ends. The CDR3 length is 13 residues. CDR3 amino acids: CASSLMQGQTQYF. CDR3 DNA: TGTGCCAGCAGCTTAATGCAGGGTCAGACCCAGTACTTC.

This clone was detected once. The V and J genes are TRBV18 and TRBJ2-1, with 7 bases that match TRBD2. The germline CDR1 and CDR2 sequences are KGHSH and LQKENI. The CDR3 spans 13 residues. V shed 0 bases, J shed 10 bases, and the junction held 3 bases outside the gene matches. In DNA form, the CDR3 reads TGTGCCAGCTCACCACCTTCGGGGGGAGAGCAGTTCTTC. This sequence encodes CASSPPSGGEQFF.

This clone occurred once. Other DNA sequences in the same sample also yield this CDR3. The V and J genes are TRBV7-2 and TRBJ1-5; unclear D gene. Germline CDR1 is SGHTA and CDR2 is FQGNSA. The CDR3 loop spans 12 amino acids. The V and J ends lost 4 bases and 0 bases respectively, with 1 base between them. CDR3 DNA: TGTGCCAGCAGCTATAGCAATCAGCCCCAGCATTTT. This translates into CASSYSNQPQHF.

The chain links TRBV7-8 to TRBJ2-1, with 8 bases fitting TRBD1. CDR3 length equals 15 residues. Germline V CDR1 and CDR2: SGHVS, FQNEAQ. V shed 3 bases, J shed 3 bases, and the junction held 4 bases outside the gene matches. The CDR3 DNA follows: TGTGCCAGCAGCTTGGACAGGGTCAACTACAATGAGCAGTTCTTC. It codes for CASSLDRVNYNEQFF.

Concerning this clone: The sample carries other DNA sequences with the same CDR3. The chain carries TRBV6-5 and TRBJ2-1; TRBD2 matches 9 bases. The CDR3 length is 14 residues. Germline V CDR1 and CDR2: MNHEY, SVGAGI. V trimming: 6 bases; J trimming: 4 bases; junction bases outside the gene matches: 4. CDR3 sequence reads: CASRPGLAYNEQFF. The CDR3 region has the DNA TGTGCCAGCAGGCCGGGACTAGCTTACAATGAGCAGTTCTTC.

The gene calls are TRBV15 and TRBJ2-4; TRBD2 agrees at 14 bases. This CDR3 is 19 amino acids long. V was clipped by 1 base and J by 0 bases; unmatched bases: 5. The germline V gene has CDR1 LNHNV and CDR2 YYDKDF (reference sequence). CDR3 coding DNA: TGTGCCACCAGCAGAGTGGGACTAGCGGGAGATTTAGCCAAAAACATTCAGTACTTC. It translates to CATSRVGLAGDLAKNIQYF.

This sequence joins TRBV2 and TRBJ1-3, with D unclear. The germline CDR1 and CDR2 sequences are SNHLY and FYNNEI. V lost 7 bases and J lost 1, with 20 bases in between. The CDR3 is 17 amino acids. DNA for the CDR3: TGTGCCAGCACCCTAAAAGGATCCGGGGTGTCTGGAAACACCATATATTTT. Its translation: CASTLKGSGVSGNTIYF.

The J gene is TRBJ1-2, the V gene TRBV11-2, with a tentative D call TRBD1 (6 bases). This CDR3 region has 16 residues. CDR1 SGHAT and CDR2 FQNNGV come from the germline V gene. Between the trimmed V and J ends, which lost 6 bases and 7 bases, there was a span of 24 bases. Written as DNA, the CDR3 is TGTGCCAGCAGTCAACTCGTAGGGGGAGGTTACGGTGGCTACACCTTC. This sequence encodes CASSQLVGGGYGGYTF. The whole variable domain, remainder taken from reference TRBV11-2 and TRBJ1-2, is EAGVAQSPRYKIIEKRQSVAFWCNPISGHATLYWYQQILGQGPKLLIQFQNNGVVDDSQLPKDRFSAERLKGVDSTLKIQPAKLEDSAVYLCASSQLVGGGYGGYTFGSGTRLTVV.

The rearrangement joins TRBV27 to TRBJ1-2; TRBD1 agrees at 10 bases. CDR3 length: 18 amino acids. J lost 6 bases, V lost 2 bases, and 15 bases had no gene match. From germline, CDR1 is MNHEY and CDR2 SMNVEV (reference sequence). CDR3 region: CASSLGIPSDRGKDGYTF. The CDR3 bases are TGTGCCAGCAGTTTAGGGATCCCTTCGGACAGGGGGAAGGATGGCTACACCTTC.

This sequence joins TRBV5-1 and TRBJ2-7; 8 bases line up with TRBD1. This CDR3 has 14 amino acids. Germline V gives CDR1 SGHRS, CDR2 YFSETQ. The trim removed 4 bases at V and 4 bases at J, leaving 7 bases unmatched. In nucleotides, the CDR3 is TGCGCCAGCAGCCCACGGGACAGGAGTTACGAGCAGTACTTC. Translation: CASSPRDRSYEQYF.